This section outlines one T cell receptor beta chain sequence together with its context. CDR1 MNHNS and CDR2 SASEGT come from the germline V gene. Deletions cut 4 bases from V and 0 bases from J, with 11 bases between. CDR3 length: 15 residues. The data are from a study of shared clonotypes between healthy human individuals. At the level of the study: Each donor had three CD4 naive, three CD4 memory, two CD8 naive and one CD8 memory plate.

Across several immunoSEQ plates, the genomic DNA of each subset was split evenly. Profiling relied on immunoSEQ multiplex PCR, and the TCRdb table lists in-frame clones only, not all of them. This table holds fewer than 1.6 million clones, roughly 98.5% found once. All of the donors resided in Nashville, Tennessee, and each was a Caucasian adult. Naive CD4+ cells were CD45RA-selected; the remaining cells were memory. The clonotype was recovered from a man aged 30 to 45 in good health. Input material: naive CD4+ T cells sorted from blood. As for subset: CD45RA+ positively selected. The chain uses TRBV6-1 and TRBJ2-3; a weak D match, TRBD2 (5 bases). CDR3 region: CASSGLPGSTDTQYF. The CDR3 DNA is TGTGCCAGCAGTGGACTCCCGGGGAGCACAGATACGCAGTATTTT.